Each of the 20 T cell receptor beta chains below was sequenced from the same sample in a study of CD8 T cells in ankylosing spondylitis. TCRdb itself ran the 5' RACE reads through MiXCR, one entry per CDR3 protein. The sample has about 540,000 distinct CDR3 sequences; roughly 13% are singletons. Study results and caveats: What appeared characteristic of ankylosing spondylitis blood was a TCR beta motif of eight or nine highly homologous variants.

Their antigens remain unidentified. The sequencing input was blood, either unsorted or a sorted T cell fraction (not recorded which). The receptors derive from a male donor with ankylosing spondylitis.

This clonotype came up a few times. This chain links TRBV11-2 with TRBJ2-1; a possible D gene is TRBD2 (5 bases). V was cut by 4 bases and J by 6 bases, with 19 bases left in between. This CDR3 spans 16 amino acids. Germline V gene lookup returns CDR1 SGHAT and CDR2 FQNNGV. CDR3: CASSSPRGRKSNEQFF. Written as DNA, the CDR3 is TGTGCCAGCAGCTCTCCCCGGGGAAGGAAATCCAATGAGCAGTTCTTC.

V gene TRBV5-6 combines with J gene TRBJ1-2, with 7 bases that match TRBD1. CDR3 length equals 15 residues. With 5 bases clipped from V and 2 bases from J, the junction kept 9 bases outside the gene matches. Germline CDR1 and CDR2: SGHDT and YYEEEE. CDR3 coding DNA: TGTGCCAGCAGACCAACCGGGACAGAGAACTATGGCTACACCTTC. Protein sequence: CASRPTGTENYGYTF.

This clonotype was found many times. The CDR3 bases are TGTGCCAGCAGCCGCTACAGACTATACAACACTGAAGCTTTCTTT. This codes for CASSRYRLYNTEAFF. This chain joins TRBV11-2 and TRBJ1-1; unclear D gene. V was clipped by 5 bases and J by 2 bases, with 15 bases between them. The CDR3 is 15 residues long. Germline V gene sequence: CDR1 SGHAT, CDR2 FQNNGV.

DNA of the CDR3: TGTGCCAGCTCACCGGGCGGGGGTTCCTACGAGCAGTACGTC. The encoded protein is CASSPGGGSYEQYV. The V call is TRBV18, the J call TRBJ2-7, with TRBD2 matching over 7 bases. Germline CDR1 reads KGHSH; CDR2 reads LQKENI. J gave up 1 base and V 3 bases, and 3 bases lay outside the gene matches. This CDR3 comprises 14 residues.

This clonotype was seen a handful of times. This chain joins TRBV4-1 and TRBJ1-5, with D unclear. Germline V gives CDR1 MGHRA, CDR2 YSYEKL. This CDR3 is 17 amino acids long. Trimming pared 1 base from V and 3 bases from J, leaving 16 bases between. The CDR3 loop reads CASSQGATWASNQPQHF. The CDR3 DNA follows: TGCGCCAGCAGCCAAGGAGCCACTTGGGCCTCCAATCAGCCCCAGCATTTT.

This rearrangement joins TRBV20-1 to TRBJ2-7; D not certain. CDR1 is DFQATT, CDR2 SNEGSKA, per germline (reference sequence). This CDR3 has 13 residues. Trimming left V 0 bases short and J 2 bases short, with 8 bases between. The CDR3 protein is CSAREVSTYEQYV. DNA of the CDR3: TGCAGTGCTAGAGAAGTCAGTACCTACGAGCAGTACGTC.

V gene TRBV15 combines with J gene TRBJ2-7; D perhaps matches TRBD2 (5 bases). V lost 8 bases, J lost 2 bases, and 13 bases lay in between. The CDR3 sequence is 13 residues long. From germline, CDR1 is LNHNV and CDR2 YYDKDF (reference sequence). CDR3 protein: CATGRGSAYEQYF. DNA for the CDR3: TGTGCCACCGGTCGGGGTTCCGCCTACGAGCAGTACTTC.

The chain is built from TRBV3-1 and TRBJ2-2; D perhaps matches TRBD2 (6 bases). Trimming cost V 4 bases and J 4 bases, with 16 bases left between them. In germline, CDR1 is LGHDT, CDR2 YNNKEL (reference sequence). This CDR3 has 16 amino acids. CDR3 protein: CASSLSGTPSTGELFF. The CDR3 DNA follows: TGTGCCAGCAGCCTGTCCGGGACTCCCTCCACCGGGGAGCTGTTTTTT. Full variable domain (remainder filled in from reference TRBV3-1 and TRBJ2-2): DTAVSQTPKYLVTQMGNDKSIKCEQNLGHDTMYWYKQDSKKFLKIMFSYNNKELIINETVPNRFSPKSPDKAHLNLHINSLELGDSAVYFCASSLSGTPSTGELFFGEGSRLTVL.

This clonotype was picked up many times. The gene calls are TRBV29-1 and TRBJ1-4; no definite D call. The V and J ends lost 7 bases and 5 bases respectively, with 14 bases between them. The germline V gene has CDR1 SQVTM and CDR2 ANQGSEA. The CDR3 runs to 13 residues. The CDR3 region has the DNA TGCAGCGCCGAGGGCGAGACAAATGAAAAACTGTTTTTT. This translates into CSAEGETNEKLFF.

This clonotype appeared a few times. The CDR3 DNA reads TGTGCCAGCAGCCTCCCGAGGGCCTATGCGCGGGAGGGCCAGAACACCGGGGAGCTGTTTTTT. This gives the protein CASSLPRAYAREGQNTGELFF. V gene TRBV11-1 combines with J gene TRBJ2-2; TRBD2 matches at 9 bases. J lost 1 base, V lost 5 bases, and 20 bases had no gene match. The length of the CDR3 is 21 residues. Germline loops: CDR1 SGHAT, CDR2 FQDESV (reference sequence).

There are many counts of this clonotype. The V and J genes are TRBV20-1 and TRBJ2-5, with D unclear. Trimming pared 3 bases from V and 0 bases from J, leaving 11 bases between. The length of the CDR3 is 14 residues. Per germline, CDR1 DFQATT and CDR2 SNEGSKA (reference sequence). CDR3 in amino acids: CSASMGLYQETQYF. CDR3 sequence (DNA): TGCAGTGCTAGTATGGGTCTGTACCAAGAGACCCAGTACTTC.

The rearrangement uses TRBV10-3 and TRBJ1-2; weak D call: TRBD1 (5 bases). Germline CDR1 reads ENHRY; CDR2 reads SYGVKD. The CDR3 runs to 15 residues. V was trimmed by 0 bases and J by 5 bases, leaving 13 bases between them. The CDR3 bases are TGTGCCATCAGTGAGTCGGGGCAGGGCACTTATGGCTACACCTTC. It is translated as CAISESGQGTYGYTF.

This clonotype came up many times. The chain combines TRBV10-3 with TRBJ1-1; the D is unclear. CDR3 size: 15 residues. V was shortened by 3 bases and J by 6 bases, with 17 bases between the two germline ends. Germline CDR1 ENHRY, CDR2 SYGVKD. The CDR3 protein is CAISDSTGESSEAFF. CDR3 sequence (DNA): TGTGCCATCAGTGATTCGACCGGGGAAAGCTCTGAAGCTTTCTTT.

The gene calls are TRBV3-1 and TRBJ2-1; D gene ambiguous. V lost 0 bases to trimming and J lost 5 bases, with 11 bases between them. This CDR3 is built from 15 residues. Per the germline V gene, CDR1 is LGHDT and CDR2 is YNNKEL (reference sequence). The CDR3 reads CASSQDILPHNEQFF. The DNA for the CDR3 is TGTGCCAGCAGCCAAGATATTCTACCCCACAATGAGCAGTTCTTC.

This clonotype was recorded a few times. The rearrangement links TRBV6-2 or TRBV6-3 to TRBJ2-1; 8 bases are a match to TRBD1. The CDR3 loop spans 17 amino acids. The trim removed 2 bases at V and 7 bases at J, leaving 13 bases unmatched. Germline V gene data show CDR1 as MNHEY and CDR2 as SVGEGT. The CDR3, as DNA: TGTGCCAGCAGTTACGGTGTCGGCGGACAGGGCTATAATGAGCAGTTCTTC. Protein: CASSYGVGGQGYNEQFF.

The table lists this clonotype with a few counts. This chain uses TRBV11-2 with TRBJ2-1, with D perhaps TRBD2 (6 bases). The CDR3 covers 13 residues. Germline CDR1 is SGHAT and CDR2 is FQNNGV. The V gene lost 5 bases and the J gene lost 5 bases, with 10 bases spanning the gap. Here the CDR3 DNA reads TGTGCCAGCAGCATCTCTAGCGACAATGAGCAGTTCTTC. Protein sequence: CASSISSDNEQFF.

Only one count was recorded for this clonotype. The chain joins TRBV10-2 to TRBJ2-5; TRBD2 agrees at 12 bases. V dropped 0 bases and J dropped 2; count of bases not matched to a gene: 4. Germline values: CDR1 WSHSY, CDR2 SAAADI. There are 17 residues in the CDR3. CDR3 in DNA: TGCGCCAGCAGTGAGTCGCTTGGACTAGCGGGACAAGAGACCCAGTACTTC. Protein: CASSESLGLAGQETQYF.

This clonotype was detected only a few times. The J gene is TRBJ1-5, the V gene TRBV18, with TRBD1 identical over 8 bases. V dropped 2 bases and J dropped 4; count of bases not matched to a gene: 4. Germline CDR1 is KGHSH and CDR2 is LQKENI. The CDR3 runs 15 residues. The CDR3 loop is CASSPGQGKNQPQHF. CDR3 DNA: TGTGCCAGCTCACCAGGACAGGGAAAGAATCAGCCCCAGCATTTT. Complete variable domain (other parts from reference TRBV18 and TRBJ1-5): NAGVMQNPRHLVRRRGQEARLRCSPMKGHSHVYWYRQLPEEGLKFMVYLQKENIIDESGMPKERFSAEFPKEGPSILRIQQVVRGDSAAYFCASSPGQGKNQPQHFGDGTRLSIL.

V and J are TRBV12-5 and TRBJ2-5, with 8 bases identical to TRBD1. CDR3 length equals 16 residues. After removal of 2 bases from V and 4 bases from J, the junction contained 9 bases not matched to a gene. Germline V lookup: CDR1 LGHNT, CDR2 FRNRAP. CDR3 DNA: TGTGCTAGTGGTTTGTGGGACAGGAGAGTTTCAGAGACCCAGTACTTC. This codes for CASGLWDRRVSETQYF.

There are many counts of this clonotype. The V gene is TRBV20-1, the J gene TRBJ2-1; D is uncertain. This CDR3 spans 14 amino acids. Germline loops: CDR1 DFQATT, CDR2 SNEGSKA (reference sequence). V was shortened by 3 bases and J by 4 bases, with 13 bases between the two germline ends. CDR3 sequence reads: CSASFSKLYNEQFF. The CDR3 bases are TGCAGTGCTAGTTTCAGTAAACTATACAATGAGCAGTTCTTC.